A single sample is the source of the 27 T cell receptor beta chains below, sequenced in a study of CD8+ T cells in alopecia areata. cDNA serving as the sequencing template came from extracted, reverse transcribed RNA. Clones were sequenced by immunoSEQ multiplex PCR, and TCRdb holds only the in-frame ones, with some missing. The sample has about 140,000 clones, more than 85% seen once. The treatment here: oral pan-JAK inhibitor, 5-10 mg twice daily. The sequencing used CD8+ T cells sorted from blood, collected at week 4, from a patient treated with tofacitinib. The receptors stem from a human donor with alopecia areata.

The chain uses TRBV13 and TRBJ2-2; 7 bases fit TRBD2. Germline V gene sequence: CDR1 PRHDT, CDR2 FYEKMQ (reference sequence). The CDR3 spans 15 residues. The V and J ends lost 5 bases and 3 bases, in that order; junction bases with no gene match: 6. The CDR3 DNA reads TGTGCCAGCAGCGTTCGACTAGCAGACACCGGGGAGCTGTTTTTT. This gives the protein CASSVRLADTGELFF. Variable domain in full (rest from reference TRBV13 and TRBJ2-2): AAGVIQSPRHLIKEKRETATLKCYPIPRHDTVYWYQQGPGQDPQFLISFYEKMQSDKGSIPDRFSAQQFSDYHSELNMSSLELGDSALYFCASSVRLADTGELFFGEGSRLTVL.

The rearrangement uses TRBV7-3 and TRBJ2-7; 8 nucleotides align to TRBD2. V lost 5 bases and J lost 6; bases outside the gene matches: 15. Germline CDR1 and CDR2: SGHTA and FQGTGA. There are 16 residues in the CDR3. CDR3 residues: CASSTSLPGLEAEQYF. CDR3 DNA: TGTGCCAGCAGCACATCCCTCCCGGGACTAGAGGCCGAGCAGTACTTC.

The CDR3 DNA follows: TGCAGCGTTACCGACGGTGAATCCTACGAGCAGTACTTC. This encodes CSVTDGESYEQYF. The J gene is TRBJ2-7, the V gene TRBV29-1; D not certain. CDR1 is SQVTM, CDR2 ANQGSEA, per germline. The CDR3 is made up of 13 amino acids. V lost 5 bases, J lost 1 base, and 12 bases lay in between.

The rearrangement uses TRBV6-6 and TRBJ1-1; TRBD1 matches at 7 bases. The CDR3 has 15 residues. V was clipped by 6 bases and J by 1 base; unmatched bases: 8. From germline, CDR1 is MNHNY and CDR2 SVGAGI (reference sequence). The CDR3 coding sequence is TGTGCCAGCAGCCACCTAGGACAGGCGAACACTGAAGCTTTCTTT. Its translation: CASSHLGQANTEAFF.

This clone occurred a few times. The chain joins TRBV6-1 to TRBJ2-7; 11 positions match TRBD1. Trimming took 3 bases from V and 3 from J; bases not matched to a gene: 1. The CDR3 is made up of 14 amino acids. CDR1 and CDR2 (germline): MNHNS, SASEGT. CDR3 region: CASSEGTGGYEQYF. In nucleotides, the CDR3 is TGTGCCAGCAGTGAGGGGACAGGGGGCTACGAGCAGTACTTC.

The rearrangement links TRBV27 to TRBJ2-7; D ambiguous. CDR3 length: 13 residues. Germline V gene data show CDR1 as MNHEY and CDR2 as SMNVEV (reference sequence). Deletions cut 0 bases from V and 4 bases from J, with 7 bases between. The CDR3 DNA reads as TGTGCCAGCAGTTTATCGCAGAGGTACGAGCAGTACTTC. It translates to CASSLSQRYEQYF.

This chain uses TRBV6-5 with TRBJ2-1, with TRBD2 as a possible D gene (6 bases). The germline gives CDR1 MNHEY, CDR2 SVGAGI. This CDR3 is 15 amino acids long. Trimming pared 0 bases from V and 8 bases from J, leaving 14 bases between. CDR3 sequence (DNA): TGTGCCAGCAGTTACTCGGCGGGAAGGGTCGATGAGCAGTTCTTC. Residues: CASSYSAGRVDEQFF.

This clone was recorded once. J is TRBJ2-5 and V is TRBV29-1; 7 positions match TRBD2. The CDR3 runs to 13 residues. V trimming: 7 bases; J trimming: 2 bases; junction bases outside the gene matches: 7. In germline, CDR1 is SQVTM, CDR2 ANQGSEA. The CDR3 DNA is TGCAGCGGGATACTAGCGCAGCAAGAGACCCAGTACTTC. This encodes CSGILAQQETQYF.

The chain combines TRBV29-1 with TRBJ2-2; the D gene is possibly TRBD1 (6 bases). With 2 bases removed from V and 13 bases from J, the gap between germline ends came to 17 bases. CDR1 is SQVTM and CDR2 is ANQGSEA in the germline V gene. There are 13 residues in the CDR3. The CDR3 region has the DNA TGCAGCGTTGAAAGCCAGGGGTCGGGCGGGCTGTTTTTT. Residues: CSVESQGSGGLFF.

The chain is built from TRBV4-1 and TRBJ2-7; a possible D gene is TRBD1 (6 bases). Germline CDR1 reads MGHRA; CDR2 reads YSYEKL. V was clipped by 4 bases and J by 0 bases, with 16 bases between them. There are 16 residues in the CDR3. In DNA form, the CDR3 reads TGCGCCAGCAGCCTAGGCAGGGGCGAATCCTCCTACGAGCAGTACTTC. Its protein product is CASSLGRGESSYEQYF.

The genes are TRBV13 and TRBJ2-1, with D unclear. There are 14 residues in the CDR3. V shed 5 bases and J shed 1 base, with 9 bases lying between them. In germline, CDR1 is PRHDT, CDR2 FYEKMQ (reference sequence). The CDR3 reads CASSLEGSYNEQFF. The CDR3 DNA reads TGTGCCAGCAGCCTCGAAGGATCCTACAATGAGCAGTTCTTC.

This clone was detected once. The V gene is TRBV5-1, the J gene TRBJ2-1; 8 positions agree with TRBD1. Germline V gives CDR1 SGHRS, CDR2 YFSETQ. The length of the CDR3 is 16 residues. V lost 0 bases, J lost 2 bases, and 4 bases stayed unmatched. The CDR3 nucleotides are TGCGCCAGCAGCTTGGCAGGGGGCGGAACCTACAATGAGCAGTTCTTC. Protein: CASSLAGGGTYNEQFF. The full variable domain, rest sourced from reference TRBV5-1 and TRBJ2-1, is KAGVTQTPRYLIKTRGQQVTLSCSPISGHRSVSWYQQTPGQGLQFLFEYFSETQRNKGNFPGRFSGRQFSNSRSEMNVSTLELGDSALYLCASSLAGGGTYNEQFFGPGTRLTVL.

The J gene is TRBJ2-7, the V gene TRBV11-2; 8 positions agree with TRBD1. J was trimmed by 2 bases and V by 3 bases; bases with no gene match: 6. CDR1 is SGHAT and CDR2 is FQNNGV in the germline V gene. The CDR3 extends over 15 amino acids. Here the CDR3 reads CASSFGQGRTYEQYF. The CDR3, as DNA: TGTGCCAGCAGCTTTGGACAGGGTAGGACCTACGAGCAGTACTTC.

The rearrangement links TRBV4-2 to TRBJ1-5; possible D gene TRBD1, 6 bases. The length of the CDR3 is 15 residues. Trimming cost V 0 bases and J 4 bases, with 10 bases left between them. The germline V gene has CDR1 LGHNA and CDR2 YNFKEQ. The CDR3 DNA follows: TGTGCCAGCAGCCAAGATAGGCAGGGGAATCAGCCCCAGCATTTT. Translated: CASSQDRQGNQPQHF.

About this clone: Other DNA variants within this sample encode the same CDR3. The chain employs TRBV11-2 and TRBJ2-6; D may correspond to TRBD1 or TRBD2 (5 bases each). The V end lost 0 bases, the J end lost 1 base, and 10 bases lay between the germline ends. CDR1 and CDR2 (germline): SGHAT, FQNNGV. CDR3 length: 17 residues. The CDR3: CASSLDLWGSGANVLTF. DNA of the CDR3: TGTGCCAGCAGCTTAGATCTATGGGGGTCTGGGGCCAACGTCCTGACTTTC.

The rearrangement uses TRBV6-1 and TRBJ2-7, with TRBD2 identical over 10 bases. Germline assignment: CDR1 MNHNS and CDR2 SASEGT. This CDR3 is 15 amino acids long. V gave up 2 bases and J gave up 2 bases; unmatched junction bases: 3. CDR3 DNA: TGTGCCAGCAGTGAACTAGCGGGAGTAGCCTACGAGCAGTACTTC. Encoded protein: CASSELAGVAYEQYF.

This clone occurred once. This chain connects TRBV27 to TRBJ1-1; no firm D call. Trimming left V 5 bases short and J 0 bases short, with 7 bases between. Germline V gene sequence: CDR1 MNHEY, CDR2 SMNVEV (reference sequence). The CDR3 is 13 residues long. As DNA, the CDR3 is TGTGCCAGCAGTAGGCGAATGAACACTGAAGCTTTCTTT. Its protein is CASSRRMNTEAFF.

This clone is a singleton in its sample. CDR3 sequence reads: CASSLGDWNGYTF. CDR3 DNA: TGTGCCAGCAGCTTGGGGGACTGGAATGGCTACACCTTC. This sequence joins TRBV5-8 and TRBJ1-2; tentatively, D is TRBD1 (5 bases). The V gene's germline CDR1 is SGHTS and CDR2 YDEGEE. V shed 0 bases and J shed 6 bases, with 9 bases lying between them. This CDR3 is 13 amino acids long.

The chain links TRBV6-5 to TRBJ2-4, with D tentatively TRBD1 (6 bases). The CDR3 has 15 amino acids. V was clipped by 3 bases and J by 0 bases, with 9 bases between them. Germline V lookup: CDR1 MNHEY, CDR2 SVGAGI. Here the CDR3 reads CASSYTGLAKNIQYF. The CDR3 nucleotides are TGTGCCAGCAGTTATACAGGGCTAGCCAAAAACATTCAGTACTTC.

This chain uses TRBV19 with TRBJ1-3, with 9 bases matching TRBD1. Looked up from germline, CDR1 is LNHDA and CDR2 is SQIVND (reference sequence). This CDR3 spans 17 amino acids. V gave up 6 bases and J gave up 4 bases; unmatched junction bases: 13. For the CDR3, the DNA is TGTGCCAGTAGCGCCGTACCGGGACAGGGACGAGGAAACACCATATATTTT. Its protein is CASSAVPGQGRGNTIYF.

CDR3 protein: CASSPRGQGGSPLHF. The CDR3 coding sequence is TGTGCCAGCAGTCCGAGGGGACAGGGAGGGTCACCCCTCCACTTT. The chain joins TRBV27 to TRBJ1-6, with 9 bases lining up with TRBD1. The CDR3 runs to 15 residues. Germline assignment: CDR1 MNHEY and CDR2 SMNVEV (reference sequence). With V trimmed by 5 bases and J by 10 bases, 9 bases remained unmatched.

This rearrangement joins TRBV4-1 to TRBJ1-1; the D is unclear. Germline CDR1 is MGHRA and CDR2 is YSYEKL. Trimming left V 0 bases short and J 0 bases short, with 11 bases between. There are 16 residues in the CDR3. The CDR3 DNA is TGCGCCAGCAGCCAAGAACAGATTCTCCTGAACACTGAAGCTTTCTTT. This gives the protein CASSQEQILLNTEAFF.

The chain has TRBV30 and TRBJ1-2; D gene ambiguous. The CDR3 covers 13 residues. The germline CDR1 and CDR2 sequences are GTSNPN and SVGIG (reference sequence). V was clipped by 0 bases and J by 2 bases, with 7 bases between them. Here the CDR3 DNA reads TGTGCCTGGAGTGTCAGCGCAAACTATGGCTACACCTTC. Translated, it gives CAWSVSANYGYTF.

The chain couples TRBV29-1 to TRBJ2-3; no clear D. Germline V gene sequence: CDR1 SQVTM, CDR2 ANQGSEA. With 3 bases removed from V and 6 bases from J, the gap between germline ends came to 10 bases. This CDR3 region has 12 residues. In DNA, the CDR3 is TGCAGCGTTGATGTTTTAGAGGATACGCAGTATTTT. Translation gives CSVDVLEDTQYF.

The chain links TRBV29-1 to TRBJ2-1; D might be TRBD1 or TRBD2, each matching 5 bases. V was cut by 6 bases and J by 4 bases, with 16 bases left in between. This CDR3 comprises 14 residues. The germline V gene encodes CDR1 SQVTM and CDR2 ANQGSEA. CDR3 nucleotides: TGCAGCGTGGACCCCCGGGACCGATACAATGAGCAGTTCTTC. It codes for CSVDPRDRYNEQFF.

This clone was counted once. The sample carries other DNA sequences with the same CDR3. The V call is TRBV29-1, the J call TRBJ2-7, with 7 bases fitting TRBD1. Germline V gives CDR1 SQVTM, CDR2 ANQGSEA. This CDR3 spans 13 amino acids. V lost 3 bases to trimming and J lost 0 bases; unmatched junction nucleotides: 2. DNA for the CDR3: TGCAGCGTTGAGGCAGGGGGCTCCTACGAGCAGTACTTC. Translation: CSVEAGGSYEQYF.

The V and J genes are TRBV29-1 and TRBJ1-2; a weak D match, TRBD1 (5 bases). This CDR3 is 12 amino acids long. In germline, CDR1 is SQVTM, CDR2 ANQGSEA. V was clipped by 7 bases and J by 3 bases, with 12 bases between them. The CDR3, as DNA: TGCAGCGAAGCCGGGGGAGACTATGGCTACACCTTC. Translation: CSEAGGDYGYTF.